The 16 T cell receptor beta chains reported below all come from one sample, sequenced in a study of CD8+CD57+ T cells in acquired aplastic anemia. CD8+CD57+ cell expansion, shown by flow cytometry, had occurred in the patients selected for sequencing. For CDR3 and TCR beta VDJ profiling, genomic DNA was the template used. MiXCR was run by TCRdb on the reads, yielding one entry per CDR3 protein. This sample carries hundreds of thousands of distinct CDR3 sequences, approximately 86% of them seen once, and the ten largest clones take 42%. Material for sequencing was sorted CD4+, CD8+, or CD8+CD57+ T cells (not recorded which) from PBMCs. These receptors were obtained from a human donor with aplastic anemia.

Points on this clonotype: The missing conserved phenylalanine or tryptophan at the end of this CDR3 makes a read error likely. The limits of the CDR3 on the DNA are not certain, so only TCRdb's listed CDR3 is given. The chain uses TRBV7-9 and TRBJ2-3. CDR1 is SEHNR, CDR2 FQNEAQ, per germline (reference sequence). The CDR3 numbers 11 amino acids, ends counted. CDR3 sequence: CASSLADQQNH.

CDR3 protein: CASSVAGGWNEQFF. In DNA, the CDR3 is TGTGCCAGCAGCGTGGCAGGGGGGTGGAATGAGCAGTTCTTC. V is TRBV9 and J is TRBJ2-1, with a tentative D call TRBD1 (7 bases). Germline V gives CDR1 SGDLS, CDR2 YYNGEE. V gave up 2 bases and J gave up 7 bases, with 13 bases separating them. The CDR3 is made up of 14 amino acids.

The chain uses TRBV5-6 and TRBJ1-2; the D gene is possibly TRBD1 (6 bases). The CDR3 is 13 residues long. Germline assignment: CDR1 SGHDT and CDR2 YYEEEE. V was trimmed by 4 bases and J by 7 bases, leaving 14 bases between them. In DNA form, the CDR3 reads TGTGCCAGCAGCCAGGGGATTGCAGGTGGCTACACCTTC. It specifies CASSQGIAGGYTF.

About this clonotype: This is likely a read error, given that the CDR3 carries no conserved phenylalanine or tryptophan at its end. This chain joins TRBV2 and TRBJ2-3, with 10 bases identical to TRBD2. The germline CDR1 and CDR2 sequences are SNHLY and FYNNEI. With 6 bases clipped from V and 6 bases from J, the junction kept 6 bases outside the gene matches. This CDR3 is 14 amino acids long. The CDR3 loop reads CASSLAGGHDTQYV. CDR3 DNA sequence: TGTGCCAGCAGCTTAGCGGGGGGCCATGATACGCAGTATGTG.

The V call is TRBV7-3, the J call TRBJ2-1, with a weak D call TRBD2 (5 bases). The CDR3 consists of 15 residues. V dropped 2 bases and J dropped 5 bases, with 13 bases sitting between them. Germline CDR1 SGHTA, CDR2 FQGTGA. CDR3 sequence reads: CASSLDRGANNEQFF. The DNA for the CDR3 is TGTGCCAGCAGCTTAGATCGGGGAGCCAACAATGAGCAGTTCTTC. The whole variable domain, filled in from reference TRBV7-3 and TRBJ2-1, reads GAGVSQTPSNKVTEKGKYVELRCDPISGHTALYWYRQSLGQGPEFLIYFQGTGAADDSGLPNDRFFAVRPEGSVSTLKIQRTERGDSAVYLCASSLDRGANNEQFFGPGTRLTVL.

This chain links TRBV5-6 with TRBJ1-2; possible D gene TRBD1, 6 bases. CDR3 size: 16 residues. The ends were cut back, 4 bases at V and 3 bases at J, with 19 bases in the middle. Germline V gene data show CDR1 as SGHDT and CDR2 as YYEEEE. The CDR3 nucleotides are TGTGCCAGCAGCCCCGTTGACGGGGGCTTGGACTATGGCTACACCTTC. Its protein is CASSPVDGGLDYGYTF.

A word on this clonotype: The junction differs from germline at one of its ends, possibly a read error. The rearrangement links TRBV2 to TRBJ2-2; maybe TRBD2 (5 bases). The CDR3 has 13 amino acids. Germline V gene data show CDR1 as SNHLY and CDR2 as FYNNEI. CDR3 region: CASSDGETGEQFF. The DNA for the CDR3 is TGTGCCAGCAGTGATGGGGAGACCGGGGAGCAGTTTTTC.

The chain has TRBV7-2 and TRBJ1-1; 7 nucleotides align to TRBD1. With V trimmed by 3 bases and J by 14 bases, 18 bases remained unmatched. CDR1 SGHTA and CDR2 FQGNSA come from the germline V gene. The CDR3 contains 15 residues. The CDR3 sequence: CASSFDLDGTAHAFF. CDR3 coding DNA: TGTGCCAGCAGCTTTGATCTAGACGGGACAGCTCATGCCTTCTTT.

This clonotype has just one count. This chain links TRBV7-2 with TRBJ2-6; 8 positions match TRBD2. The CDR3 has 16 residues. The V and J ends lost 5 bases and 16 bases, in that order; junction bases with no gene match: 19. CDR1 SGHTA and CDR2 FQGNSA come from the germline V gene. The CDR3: CASSPGSLAEDNELTF. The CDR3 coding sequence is TGTGCCAGCAGCCCGGGATCACTAGCGGAGGACAATGAGCTGACTTTC.

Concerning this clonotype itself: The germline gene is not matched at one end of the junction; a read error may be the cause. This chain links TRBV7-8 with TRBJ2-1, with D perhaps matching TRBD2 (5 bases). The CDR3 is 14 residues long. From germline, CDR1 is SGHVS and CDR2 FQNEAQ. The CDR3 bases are TGTGCCACCAGCTTAGCAGGAGGTCCAGAGGCGCAGTATTTC. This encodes CATSLAGGPEAQYF. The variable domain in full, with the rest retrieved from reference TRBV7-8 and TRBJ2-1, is GAGVSQSPRYKVAKRGQDVALRCDPISGHVSLFWYQQALGQGPEFLTYFQNEAQLDKSGLPSDRFFAERPEGSVSTLKIQRTQQEDSAVYLCATSLAGGPEAQYFGPGTRLTVL.

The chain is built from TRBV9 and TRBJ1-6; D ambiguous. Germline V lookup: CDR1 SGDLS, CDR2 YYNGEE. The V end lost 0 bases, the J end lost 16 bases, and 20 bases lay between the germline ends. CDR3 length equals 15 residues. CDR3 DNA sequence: TGTGCCAGCAGCGTAGGGTCAGATAAGCAGTATTTTCTCCACTTT. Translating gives CASSVGSDKQYFLHF.

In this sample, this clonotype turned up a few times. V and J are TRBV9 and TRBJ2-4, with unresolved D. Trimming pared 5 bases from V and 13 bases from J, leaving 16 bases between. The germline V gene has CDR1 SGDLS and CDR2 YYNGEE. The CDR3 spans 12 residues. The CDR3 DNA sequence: TGTGCCAGCAGAGGAGCTGCGGATACGCAGTACTTC. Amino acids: CASRGAADTQYF.

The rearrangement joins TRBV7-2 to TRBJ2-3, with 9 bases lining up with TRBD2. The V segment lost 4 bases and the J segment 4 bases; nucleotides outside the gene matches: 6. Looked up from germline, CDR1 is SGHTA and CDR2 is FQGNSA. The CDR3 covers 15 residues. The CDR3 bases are TGTGCCAGCAGCTCTAGCGGGGCAGACCCAGATACGCAGTATTTT. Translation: CASSSSGADPDTQYF. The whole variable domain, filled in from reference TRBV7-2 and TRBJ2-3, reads GAGVSQSPSNKVTEKGKDVELRCDPISGHTALYWYRQSLGQGLEFLIYFQGNSAPDKSGLPSDRFSAERTGGSVSTLTIQRTQQEDSAVYLCASSSSGADPDTQYFGPGTRLTVL.

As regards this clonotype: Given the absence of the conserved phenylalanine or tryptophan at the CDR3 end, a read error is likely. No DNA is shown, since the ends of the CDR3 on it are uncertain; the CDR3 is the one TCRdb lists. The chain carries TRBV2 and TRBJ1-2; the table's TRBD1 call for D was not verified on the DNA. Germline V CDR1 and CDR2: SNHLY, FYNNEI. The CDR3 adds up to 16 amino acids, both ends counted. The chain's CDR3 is CASGDGGTDTQYCCTG.

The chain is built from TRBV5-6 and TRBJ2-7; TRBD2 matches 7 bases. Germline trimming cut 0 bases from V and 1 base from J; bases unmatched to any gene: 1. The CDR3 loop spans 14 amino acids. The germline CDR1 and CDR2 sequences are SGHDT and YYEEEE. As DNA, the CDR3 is TGTGCCAGCAGCTTGGGGGAGGGTTCCTACGAGCAGTACGTC. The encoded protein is CASSLGEGSYEQYV.

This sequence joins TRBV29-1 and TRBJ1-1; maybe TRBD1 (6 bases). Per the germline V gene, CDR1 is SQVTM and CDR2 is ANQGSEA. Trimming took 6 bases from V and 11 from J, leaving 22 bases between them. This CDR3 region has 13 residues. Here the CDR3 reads CSVMAPGAVSAFF. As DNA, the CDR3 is TGCAGCGTGATGGCCCCAGGGGCTGTCTCGGCTTTCTTT.